One sample yielded the 2 T cell receptor beta chains listed below, sequenced in a study of cytomegalovirus exposure and HLA in healthy donors. The PCR contained 60 Vbeta and 13 Jbeta primers. TCRdb's copy holds only in-frame clones and misses some; the assay was immunoSEQ multiplex PCR. This sample yields 100,000 to 150,000 clones, of which 83% are seen a single time; roughly 20% belongs to the top ten. Sample: PBMCs. Receptor source: a man in his late teens or twenties in good health and CMV-seropositive.

The chain joins TRBV10-3 to TRBJ2-5; 9 bases are shared with TRBD2. This CDR3 spans 13 amino acids. The J segment lost 5 bases and the V segment lost 10 bases, leaving 8 bases of the junction unmatched. Per the germline V gene, CDR1 is ENHRY and CDR2 is SYGVKD. The CDR3 DNA follows: TGTGCCACCCTAGCGCGGGGGGGTGAGACCCAGTACTTC. As protein: CATLARGGETQYF.

The rearrangement joins TRBV2 to TRBJ2-3, with 9 bases aligning to TRBD2. CDR1 and CDR2 (germline): SNHLY, FYNNEI. V lost 8 bases and J lost 0; bases outside the gene matches: 3. CDR3 size: 14 residues. For the CDR3, the DNA is TGTGCCAGCCTAGCGGGGTCTAGCACAGATACGCAGTATTTT. It translates to CASLAGSSTDTQYF.